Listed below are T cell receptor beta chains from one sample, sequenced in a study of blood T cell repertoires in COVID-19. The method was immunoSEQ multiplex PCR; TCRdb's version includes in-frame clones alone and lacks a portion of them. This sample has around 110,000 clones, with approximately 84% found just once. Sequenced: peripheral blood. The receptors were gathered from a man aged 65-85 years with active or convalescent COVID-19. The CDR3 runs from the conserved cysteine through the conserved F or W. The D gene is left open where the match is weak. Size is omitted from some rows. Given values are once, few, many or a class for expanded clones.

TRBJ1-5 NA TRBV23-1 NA CASSQSAQLFSNQPQHF TGCGCCAGCAGTCAATCTGCACAGCTTTTTAGCAATCAGCCCCAGCATTTT
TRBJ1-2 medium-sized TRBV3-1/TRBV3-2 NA CASSQGAGNLHYGYTF TGTGCCAGCAGCCAAGGCGCGGGGAACCTACACTATGGCTACACCTTC
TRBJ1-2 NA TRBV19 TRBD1 CATKLDRGDRYGYTF TGTGCCACCAAGCTAGACAGGGGTGATCGCTATGGCTACACCTTC
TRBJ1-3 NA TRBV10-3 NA CAIRDGQTSGNTIYF TGTGCCATCAGGGATGGACAGACCTCTGGAAACACCATATATTTT
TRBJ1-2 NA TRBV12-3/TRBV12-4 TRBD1 CASSGGQSYGYTF TGTGCCAGCAGTGGGGGACAGTCCTATGGCTACACCTTC
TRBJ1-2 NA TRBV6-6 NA CASYTSGADYGYTF TGTGCCAGCTATACATCCGGAGCAGACTATGGCTACACCTTC
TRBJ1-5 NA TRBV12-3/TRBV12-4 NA CASSLLSNQPQHF TGTGCCAGCAGTTTACTAAGCAATCAGCCCCAGCATTTT
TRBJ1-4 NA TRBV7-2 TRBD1 CASSSGTGNEKLFF TGTGCCAGCAGCTCAGGGACAGGGAATGAAAAACTGTTTTTT
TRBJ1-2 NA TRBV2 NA CASSGGWVVSYGYTF TGTGCCAGCAGTGGGGGCTGGGTGGTCAGCTATGGCTACACCTTC
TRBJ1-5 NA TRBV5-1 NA CASSAGPEGNQPQHF TGCGCCAGCAGCGCGGGGCCCGAGGGCAATCAGCCCCAGCATTTT
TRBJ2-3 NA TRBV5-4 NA CASSFAAGGSSDTQYF TGTGCCAGCAGCTTCGCTGCTGGGGGGTCCTCCGATACGCAGTATTTT
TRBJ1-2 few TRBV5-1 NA CASSLGDNLSYGYTF TGCGCCAGCAGCTTGGGAGACAATCTCTCCTATGGCTACACCTTC
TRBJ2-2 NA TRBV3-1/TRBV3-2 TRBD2 CASSLYSGRAAAGELFF TGTGCCAGCAGCCTATATAGCGGGAGGGCCGCGGCCGGGGAGCTGTTTTTT
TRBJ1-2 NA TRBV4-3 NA CASSPEGQNNYGYTF TGCGCCAGCAGCCCAGAAGGACAGAATAACTATGGCTACACCTTC
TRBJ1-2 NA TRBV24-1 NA CATSEGGRGYGYTF TGTGCCACCAGTGAAGGGGGTCGGGGCTATGGCTACACCTTC
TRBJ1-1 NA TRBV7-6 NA CASSLEGRRTEAFF TGTGCCAGCAGCTTAGAGGGGCGCCGCACTGAAGCTTTCTTT
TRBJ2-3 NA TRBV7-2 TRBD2 CASRSGLAGKRTDTQYF TGTGCCAGCCGCTCGGGACTAGCGGGAAAGCGCACAGATACGCAGTATTTT
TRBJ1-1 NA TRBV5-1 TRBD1 CASRGQGATEAFF TGCGCCAGCAGGGGACAGGGGGCCACTGAAGCTTTCTTT
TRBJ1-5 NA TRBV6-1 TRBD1 CASSEYWDRKNQPQHF TGTGCCAGCAGTGAATATTGGGACAGGAAAAATCAGCCCCAGCATTTT
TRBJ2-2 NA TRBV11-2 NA CASSWGPSGSGVELFF TGTGCCAGCAGCTGGGGGCCTAGCGGCAGTGGTGTGGAGCTGTTTTTT
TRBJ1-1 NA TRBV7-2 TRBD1 CASSKGSGGYTEAFF TGTGCCAGCAGCAAAGGGTCAGGGGGGTACACTGAAGCTTTCTTT
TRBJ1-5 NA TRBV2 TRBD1 CASRGTGNQPQHF TGTGCCAGCAGAGGGACAGGGAATCAGCCCCAGCATTTT
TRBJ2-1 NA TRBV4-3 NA CASSQDQKGQDEQFF TGCGCCAGCAGCCAAGATCAAAAGGGGCAAGATGAGCAGTTCTTC
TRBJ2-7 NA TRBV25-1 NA CASSEFRGYEQYF TGTGCCAGCAGTGAATTTAGGGGCTACGAGCAGTACTTC
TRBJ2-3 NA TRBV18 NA CASSPLGGADTQYF TGTGCCAGCTCACCACTCGGCGGGGCAGATACGCAGTATTTT
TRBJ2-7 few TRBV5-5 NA CASSLAREEQYF TGTGCCAGCAGCTTGGCGAGGGAGGAGCAGTACTTC
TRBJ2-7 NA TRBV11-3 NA CASSDRAAGSYEQYF TGTGCCAGCAGCGACCGGGCCGCGGGCTCCTACGAGCAGTACTTC
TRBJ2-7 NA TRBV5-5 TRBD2 CASSFVSGNEQYF TGTGCCAGCAGCTTTGTTAGCGGGAACGAGCAGTACTTC
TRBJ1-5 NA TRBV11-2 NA CASSLDRNQPQHF TGTGCCAGCAGCTTAGACAGGAATCAGCCCCAGCATTTT
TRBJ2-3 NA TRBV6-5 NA CASSYSTGDTQYF TGTGCCAGCAGTTACTCAACAGGGGATACGCAGTATTTT
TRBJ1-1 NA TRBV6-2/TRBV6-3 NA CASSYGTPMNTEAFF TGTGCCAGCAGTTACGGGACACCGATGAACACTGAAGCTTTCTTT
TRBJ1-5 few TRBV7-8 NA CASSFGEGQPQHF TGTGCCAGCAGCTTCGGGGAAGGTCAGCCCCAGCATTTT
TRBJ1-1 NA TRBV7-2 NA CASSSGRNTEAFF TGTGCCAGCAGCTCAGGGCGGAACACTGAAGCTTTCTTT
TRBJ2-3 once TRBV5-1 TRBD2 CASSLGSSGGTDTQYF TGCGCCAGCAGCTTGGGAAGTAGCGGGGGCACAGATACGCAGTATTTT
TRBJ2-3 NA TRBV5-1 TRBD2 CASSLAATSGGAGTDTQYF TGCGCCAGCAGCTTGGCAGCGACTAGCGGGGGGGCCGGAACAGATACGCAGTATTTT
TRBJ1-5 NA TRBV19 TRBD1 CASSPEGAGQPQHF TGTGCCAGTAGTCCAGAGGGGGCCGGTCAGCCCCAGCATTTT
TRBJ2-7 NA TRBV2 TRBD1 CASSEVGDRGRRQYF TGTGCCAGCAGTGAAGTGGGGGACAGGGGGCGGCGTCAGTACTTC
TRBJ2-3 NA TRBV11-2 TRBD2 CASSLASGRSDTQYF TGTGCCAGCAGCCTCGCTAGCGGGAGGTCAGATACGCAGTATTTT
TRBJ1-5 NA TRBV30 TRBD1 CAWRGQGNQPQHF TGTGCCTGGAGGGGACAGGGGAATCAGCCCCAGCATTTT
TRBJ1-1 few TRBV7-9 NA CASSSRGSTEAFF TGTGCCAGCAGCTCTCGGGGGAGCACTGAAGCTTTCTTT
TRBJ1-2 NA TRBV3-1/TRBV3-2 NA CASSQDSLGAYGYTF TGTGCCAGCAGCCAAGATTCGCTGGGAGCCTATGGCTACACCTTC
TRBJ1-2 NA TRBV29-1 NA CSVLRPSAGTFNYGYTF TGCAGCGTTCTTAGACCCTCAGCCGGGACATTCAACTATGGCTACACCTTC
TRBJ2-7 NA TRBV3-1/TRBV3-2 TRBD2 CASSQGARTSAAYEQYF TGTGCCAGCAGCCAAGGTGCCCGGACTAGCGCAGCCTACGAGCAGTACTTC
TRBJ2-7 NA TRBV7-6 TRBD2 CASSTRTSGRSREQYF TGTGCCAGCAGCACTCGGACTAGCGGGAGAAGTCGCGAGCAGTACTTC
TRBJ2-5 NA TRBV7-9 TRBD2 CASSWGLAGAETQYF TGTGCCAGCAGCTGGGGACTAGCGGGAGCAGAGACCCAGTACTTC
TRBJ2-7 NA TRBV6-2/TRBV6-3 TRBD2 CASSYRTSGTYEQYF TGTGCCAGCAGTTATCGTACTAGCGGCACCTACGAGCAGTACTTC
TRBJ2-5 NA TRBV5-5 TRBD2 CASTSRPTSGIRETQYF TGTGCCAGCACCTCCCGCCCGACTAGCGGGATCCGGGAGACCCAGTACTTC
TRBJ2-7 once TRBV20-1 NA CSARLSLEQYF TGCAGTGCTAGACTCTCTCTCGAGCAGTACTTC
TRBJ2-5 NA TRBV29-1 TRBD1 CSGGDRQETQYF TGCAGCGGGGGGGACAGGCAAGAGACCCAGTACTTC
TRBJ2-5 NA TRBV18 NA CASSPPGLSVETQYF TGTGCCAGCTCACCGCCGGGACTCTCTGTCGAGACCCAGTACTTC
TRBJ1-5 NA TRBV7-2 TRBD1 CASSPSSGGFQGVFQPQHF TGTGCCAGCAGCCCGTCAAGTGGGGGGTTCCAGGGGGTATTTCAGCCCCAGCATTTT
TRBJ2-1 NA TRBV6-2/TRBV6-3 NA CASSSEYNEQFF TGTGCCAGCAGCTCGGAGTACAATGAGCAGTTCTTC
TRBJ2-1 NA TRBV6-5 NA CASRSRGNEQFF TGTGCCAGCAGATCCAGGGGAAATGAGCAGTTCTTC
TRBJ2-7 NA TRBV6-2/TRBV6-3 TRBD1 CASSTGTGNYEQYF TGTGCCAGCAGCACCGGGACAGGGAACTACGAGCAGTACTTC
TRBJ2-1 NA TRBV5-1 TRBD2 CASSPGTSGRANEQFF TGCGCCAGCAGCCCGGGGACTAGCGGGAGGGCCAATGAGCAGTTCTTC